This record concerns one T cell receptor (beta chain) sequence. Its matching antigen is unknown. Germline CDR1 and CDR2: SGHNT and YENEEA. This CDR3 contains 16 residues. V lost 5 bases to trimming and J lost 0 bases, with 13 bases between them. The data were taken from a study of identifying expanded T cells in peripheral blood. Study-level results: About 1.2 clones differed between technical replicates, versus roughly 17 and 20 over time. Roughly two-week clone count variance significantly increased as total template count grew.

During the collection period, no donor immune events like infections were recorded. The repertoire was sequenced with immunoSEQ multiplex PCR; TCRdb's copy has only in-frame clones and lacks some. The repertoire holds 70,000 to 100,000 clones, with about 88% as singletons. V gene TRBV11-3 combines with J gene TRBJ1-4, with D perhaps matching TRBD1 (5 bases). Sequencing was performed on blood. This receptor was identified in a person aged 18-70 years in good health. For the CDR3, the DNA is TGTGCCAGCAGCCAACTTCAGGGTCCAACTAATGAAAAACTGTTTTTT. Translating it yields CASSQLQGPTNEKLFF. The full variable domain, with the rest looked up from reference TRBV11-3 and TRBJ1-4, is EAGVVQSPRYKIIEKKQPVAFWCNPISGHNTLYWYLQNLGQGPELLIRYENEEAVDDSQLPKDRFSAERLKGVDSTLKIQPAELGDSAVYLCASSQLQGPTNEKLFFGSGTQLSVL.